This entry lists 19 T cell receptor beta chains sequenced from one sample in a study of T cell repertoires in cytomegalovirus infection. Their antigens are not known. TCRdb ran MiXCR on the reads and lists one entry per CDR3 protein. The table has 450,000 to 650,000 distinct CDR3 sequences, 35% to 50% seen once. The sample here was cultured PBMCs, taken from culture after CMV antigen stimulation. Source of these receptors: a human donor in good health (CMV status not recorded). Some clones in this sample may be carry-over from other donors' samples.

This clonotype has just a few counts. This rearrangement joins TRBV7-6 to TRBJ2-1, with 8 bases aligning to TRBD2. Looked up from germline, CDR1 is SGHVS and CDR2 is FNYEAQ. This CDR3 spans 15 amino acids. V gave up 4 bases and J gave up 3 bases; unmatched junction bases: 5. The CDR3 spells CASSSFAGGYNEQFF. DNA of the CDR3: TGTGCCAGCAGCTCCTTCGCGGGGGGCTACAATGAGCAGTTCTTC.

The chain links TRBV4-2 to TRBJ2-4; TRBD1 agrees at 8 bases. The CDR3 has 13 residues. The germline V gene encodes CDR1 LGHNA and CDR2 YNFKEQ. The V gene end was trimmed by 1 base and the J gene end by 9 bases; junction bases not matched to a gene: 2. The CDR3 nucleotides read TGTGCCAGCAGCCAAGGGACAGGGAGCATTCAGTACTTC. This sequence encodes CASSQGTGSIQYF.

The V gene is TRBV7-9, the J gene TRBJ1-2; 8 bases map to TRBD1. The CDR3 length is 15 residues. The V gene end was trimmed by 5 bases and the J gene end by 4 bases; junction bases not matched to a gene: 9. Germline CDR1 SEHNR, CDR2 FQNEAQ (reference sequence). The CDR3 nucleotides read TGTGCCAGCAGCCATCTGGACAGGGTGACCTATGGCTACACCTTC. Protein product: CASSHLDRVTYGYTF.

The V call is TRBV10-2, the J call TRBJ1-1; D call uncertain. Germline V lookup: CDR1 WSHSY, CDR2 SAAADI. The CDR3 is 13 amino acids. The V end lost 2 bases, the J end lost 8 bases, and 12 bases lay between the germline ends. CDR3 in DNA: TGCGCCAGCAGTGAGACGGGGTTTTCGGAAGCTTTCTTT. This gives the protein CASSETGFSEAFF.

This clonotype turned up a few times. The genes are TRBV27 and TRBJ1-5; unclear D gene. CDR1 is MNHEY and CDR2 is SMNVEV in the germline V gene (reference sequence). This CDR3 contains 16 residues. With 5 bases removed from V and 4 bases from J, the gap between germline ends came to 18 bases. DNA for the CDR3: TGTGCCAGCAGTAGTCTAGTCGACATCCCAAATCAGCCCCAGCATTTT. This gives the protein CASSSLVDIPNQPQHF.

The chain has TRBV7-6 and TRBJ2-5; TRBD2 matches 8 bases. The ends lost 0 bases at V and 5 bases at J; junction bases unmatched: 8. CDR3 size: 16 residues. Looked up from germline, CDR1 is SGHVS and CDR2 is FNYEAQ. The CDR3 coding sequence is TGTGCCAGCAGCTTAGCGTGGGGGACTAGTTCGGAGACCCAGTACTTC. Translating gives CASSLAWGTSSETQYF.

This clonotype was seen a handful of times. The gene calls are TRBV7-8 and TRBJ1-1; tentatively, D is TRBD1 (5 bases). The length of the CDR3 is 14 residues. V was trimmed by 6 bases and J by 4 bases, leaving 15 bases between them. In germline, CDR1 is SGHVS, CDR2 FQNEAQ. The CDR3 loop is CASSRSGGSTEAFF. For the CDR3, the DNA is TGTGCCAGCAGTCGATCGGGGGGGAGCACTGAAGCTTTCTTT.

The CDR3 bases are TGTGCCAGCAGCACGGGGCCTCGCAGCCCAGATACGCAGTATTTT. Its protein is CASSTGPRSPDTQYF. The gene calls are TRBV7-2 and TRBJ2-3; possibly TRBD1 or TRBD2 for D (5 bases each). The length of the CDR3 is 15 residues. Germline V gives CDR1 SGHTA, CDR2 FQGNSA. V lost 5 bases and J lost 4, with 16 bases in between.

V gene TRBV12-3 or TRBV12-4 combines with J gene TRBJ2-3; TRBD1 is a possible D gene (5 bases). The length of the CDR3 is 15 residues. With 6 bases removed from V and 2 bases from J, the gap between germline ends came to 15 bases. The CDR3 DNA reads TGTGCCAGCAGGAGCCCTACAGGACCCACAGATACGCAGTATTTT. This codes for CASRSPTGPTDTQYF.

This clonotype was seen a few times. The CDR3 DNA reads TGTGCCAGCAGCCCACGGACAGGGTTACAGGGCTACACCTTC. Its protein is CASSPRTGLQGYTF. The chain is built from TRBV7-2 and TRBJ1-2; TRBD1 matches 8 bases. Per the germline V gene, CDR1 is SGHTA and CDR2 is FQGNSA. V dropped 5 bases and J dropped 8; count of bases not matched to a gene: 10. The CDR3 sequence is 14 residues long.

This clonotype was found a few times. The chain is built from TRBV25-1 and TRBJ1-2; D is possibly TRBD1 (5 bases). Germline V lookup: CDR1 MGHDK, CDR2 SYGVNS. The CDR3 spans 13 residues. Trimming removed 4 bases from V and 8 bases from J, with 14 bases in between. This CDR3 is CASSVSGGDGYTF. DNA for the CDR3: TGTGCCAGCAGTGTTTCCGGGGGTGACGGCTACACCTTC.

Here the CDR3 reads CASSLVGTPYNEQFF. The CDR3 nucleotides read TGTGCCAGCAGCTTAGTTGGGACTCCCTACAATGAGCAGTTCTTC. The V and J genes are TRBV11-2 and TRBJ2-1, with a tentative D call TRBD2 (6 bases). V lost 1 base, J lost 2 bases, and 9 bases lay in between. The CDR3 has 15 amino acids. Per the germline V gene, CDR1 is SGHAT and CDR2 is FQNNGV.

This clonotype was counted between two and nine times. The genes are TRBV20-1 and TRBJ1-2, with no clear D. The length of the CDR3 is 15 residues. The V end was cut by 0 bases, the J end by 4 bases, with 15 bases between. Per the germline V gene, CDR1 is DFQATT and CDR2 is SNEGSKA (reference sequence). The CDR3: CSARDLVGPGYGYTF. CDR3 coding DNA: TGCAGTGCTAGAGATTTAGTAGGGCCTGGCTATGGCTACACCTTC.

This rearrangement joins TRBV5-1 to TRBJ2-1; TRBD2 matches 13 bases. Trimming at V came to 6 bases and at J to 8 bases, leaving 11 bases not matched to a gene. The CDR3 has 16 amino acids. CDR1 is SGHRS and CDR2 is YFSETQ in the germline V gene. The CDR3 nucleotides are TGCGCCAGCACGACTAGCGGGGGGTTGGGCGTCGATGAGCAGTTCTTC. Its protein is CASTTSGGLGVDEQFF.

V usage is TRBV11-2 and J usage is TRBJ2-2; no clear D gene. Trimming left V 1 base short and J 1 base short, with 10 bases between. This CDR3 contains 16 residues. In germline, CDR1 is SGHAT, CDR2 FQNNGV. CDR3: CASSLGAGLNTGELFF. CDR3 in DNA: TGTGCCAGCAGCTTAGGAGCAGGCTTGAACACCGGGGAGCTGTTTTTT.

The chain couples TRBV27 to TRBJ2-2; tentative D call: TRBD2 (6 bases). V was trimmed by 9 bases and J by 3 bases, leaving 17 bases between them. Germline V gene data show CDR1 as MNHEY and CDR2 as SMNVEV (reference sequence). The CDR3 runs 15 residues. CDR3 amino acids: CARRAGSFYTGELFF. CDR3 DNA sequence: TGTGCCAGAAGAGCCGGGAGCTTCTACACCGGGGAGCTGTTTTTT.

In this sample, this clonotype turned up once. The CDR3 loop is CASSLTGSIENSGANVLTF. The CDR3 nucleotides are TGTGCCAGCAGCTTGACAGGGTCCATTGAGAACTCTGGGGCCAACGTCCTGACTTTC. This chain joins TRBV5-4 and TRBJ2-6; possibly TRBD1 for D (6 bases). V was cut by 1 base and J by 0 bases, with 17 bases left in between. The germline V gene encodes CDR1 SGHNT and CDR2 YYREEE (reference sequence). The CDR3 runs to 19 residues.

The V and J genes are TRBV6-2 or TRBV6-3 and TRBJ2-1; 9 bases map to TRBD1. The V gene end was trimmed by 9 bases and the J gene end by 6 bases; junction bases not matched to a gene: 9. This CDR3 has 14 residues. The germline V gene has CDR1 MNHEY and CDR2 SVGEGT. The CDR3 region is CARSTGGKGNEQFF. CDR3 in DNA: TGTGCCAGATCGACAGGGGGAAAAGGCAATGAGCAGTTCTTC.

This chain joins TRBV7-2 and TRBJ1-5, with TRBD1 matching over 10 bases. Germline lookup yields CDR1 SGHTA and CDR2 FQGNSA. V gave up 5 bases and J gave up 2 bases; unmatched junction bases: 6. The CDR3 sequence is 16 residues long. DNA for the CDR3: TGTGCCAGCAGCCCTTCGACAGGGGGCGGCAATCAGCCCCAGCATTTT. It translates to CASSPSTGGGNQPQHF.